Below are 32 T cell receptor beta chains sequenced from a single sample in a study of regulatory T cells in long-lasting Graves disease. The time point: persistent/refractory GD, antithyroid drugs over 5 years with positive TRAb. Extracted PBMC RNA gave rise to the TCR library. The TCR beta library used iRepertoire HTBI primers with Arm-PCR amplification of CDR3. TCRdb independently ran MiXCR on the multiplex PCR reads; one entry per CDR3 protein. The sample lists 400,000 to 500,000 distinct CDR3 sequences, 21% occurring once. The sample here was peripheral blood mononuclear cells (PBMCs), taken when the disease was refractory, from a patient treated with antithyroid drugs. These receptors were taken from a female donor with Graves disease.

This clonotype was detected many times. This sequence joins TRBV6-1 and TRBJ2-5; TRBD2 aligns across 13 bases. J was trimmed by 7 bases and V by 6 bases; bases with no gene match: 14. The CDR3 runs 17 residues. Per germline, CDR1 MNHNS and CDR2 SASEGT. The CDR3 sequence: CASRERLAGGSSGTQYF. The DNA for the CDR3 is TGTGCCAGCAGGGAAAGACTAGCGGGAGGATCAAGTGGGACCCAGTACTTC.

The table lists this clonotype with many counts. V gene TRBV28 combines with J gene TRBJ2-7, with D hard to call. The CDR3 runs 11 residues. Trimming took off 4 bases at V and 2 bases at J, with 3 bases between the two ends. Per germline, CDR1 MDHEN and CDR2 SYDVKM. DNA for the CDR3: TGTGCCAGCAGTTCGACCTACGAGCAGTACTTC. This gives the protein CASSSTYEQYF.

This clonotype appeared a few times. V gene TRBV30 combines with J gene TRBJ2-7; 11 bases are a match to TRBD1. V lost 2 bases and J lost 6; bases outside the gene matches: 3. CDR3 length: 13 residues. Germline CDR1 is GTSNPN and CDR2 is SVGIG (reference sequence). The CDR3 is CAWSSGTGGEQYF. DNA of the CDR3: TGTGCCTGGAGTTCCGGGACAGGGGGCGAGCAGTACTTC.

The chain carries TRBV30 and TRBJ1-6; weak D call: TRBD1 (5 bases). The germline V and J ends were trimmed by 4 bases and 0 bases, with 7 bases remaining between them. Germline lookup yields CDR1 GTSNPN and CDR2 SVGIG (reference sequence). The CDR3 runs 14 residues. The CDR3 is CAWMGGSYNSPLHF. The CDR3 DNA reads TGTGCCTGGATGGGGGGCTCCTATAATTCACCCCTCCACTTT.

This clonotype occurred many times. V usage is TRBV11-2 and J usage is TRBJ2-7; D perhaps matches TRBD1 (5 bases). V was clipped by 3 bases and J by 4 bases, with 19 bases between them. The CDR3 has 16 residues. Germline values: CDR1 SGHAT, CDR2 FQNNGV. CDR3 protein: CASSFDRQGRSYEQYF. CDR3 coding DNA: TGTGCCAGCAGCTTTGATCGTCAGGGCCGGTCTTACGAGCAGTACTTC.

This clonotype has ten or more counts. V usage is TRBV12-3 or TRBV12-4 and J usage is TRBJ2-7, with 9 bases lining up with TRBD1. With V trimmed by 6 bases and J by 9 bases, 15 bases remained unmatched. The length of the CDR3 is 15 residues. In DNA form, the CDR3 reads TGTGCCAGCAGAACTTCGACAGGGGGAAATGTTTGGCAGTACTTC. Its protein product is CASRTSTGGNVWQYF.

In its sample, this clonotype was seen many times. The CDR3 DNA sequence: TGCAGTGCTCCCGGGGAGTTTGAAAAACTGTTTTTT. It translates to CSAPGEFEKLFF. The V gene is TRBV20-1, the J gene TRBJ1-4, with D unclear. V shed 5 bases and J shed 7 bases, with 11 bases lying between them. Per germline, CDR1 DFQATT and CDR2 SNEGSKA (reference sequence). CDR3 size: 12 residues.

This clonotype came up many times. The chain recombines TRBV28 with TRBJ2-7, with TRBD2 matching 9 bases. CDR1 and CDR2 (germline): MDHEN, SYDVKM. There are 12 residues in the CDR3. Losses at the gene ends were 11 bases for V and 4 bases for J; bases not matched to a gene: 6. Here the CDR3 DNA reads TGTGCCCATAGCGGGAGTATATACGAGCAGTACTTC. Translating gives CAHSGSIYEQYF.

This clonotype was seen many times. The rearrangement joins TRBV30 to TRBJ2-5, with TRBD2 matching over 8 bases. Looked up from germline, CDR1 is GTSNPN and CDR2 is SVGIG (reference sequence). V lost 5 bases, J lost 5 bases, and 13 bases stayed unmatched. The CDR3 has 15 amino acids. CDR3 region: CAWGAGAGEGETQYF. The CDR3 nucleotides read TGTGCCTGGGGAGCGGGAGCAGGGGAGGGTGAGACCCAGTACTTC.

This clonotype was counted many times. This rearrangement joins TRBV24-1 to TRBJ2-5; D is uncertain. Between the trimmed V and J ends, which lost 0 bases and 4 bases, there was a span of 8 bases. Germline CDR1 KGHDR, CDR2 SFDVKD. This CDR3 is built from 14 residues. The CDR3 coding sequence is TGTGCCACCAGTGATTTGAGGAGTGGAGAGACCCAGTACTTC. Its protein is CATSDLRSGETQYF.

The V call is TRBV19, the J call TRBJ1-5; TRBD1 agrees at 8 bases. From germline, CDR1 is LNHDA and CDR2 SQIVND (reference sequence). Germline trimming cut 4 bases from V and 6 bases from J; bases unmatched to any gene: 8. This CDR3 region has 15 residues. The CDR3 protein is CASSRGQGGGQPQHF. In DNA, the CDR3 is TGTGCCAGTAGTAGAGGACAGGGAGGAGGTCAGCCCCAGCATTTT.

This clonotype has more than one count but fewer than ten. This chain joins TRBV12-3 or TRBV12-4 and TRBJ2-3; 9 nucleotides agree with TRBD1. Trimming cost V 4 bases and J 5 bases; bases outside gene matches: 7. This CDR3 contains 15 residues. The CDR3 region is CASSSQGATGDTQYF. The DNA for the CDR3 is TGTGCCAGCAGTTCACAGGGGGCGACGGGAGATACGCAGTATTTT.

V usage is TRBV20-1 and J usage is TRBJ2-7; D is uncertain. Germline CDR1 is DFQATT and CDR2 is SNEGSKA (reference sequence). V dropped 0 bases and J dropped 0 bases, with 6 bases sitting between them. This CDR3 contains 13 residues. DNA of the CDR3: TGCAGTGCTAGAGATTTAAGCTCCTACGAGCAGTACTTC. It is translated as CSARDLSSYEQYF.

This chain uses TRBV5-1 with TRBJ2-7; D ambiguous. In germline, CDR1 is SGHRS, CDR2 YFSETQ. This CDR3 spans 13 amino acids. Trimming pared 0 bases from V and 7 bases from J, leaving 11 bases between. For the CDR3, the DNA is TGCGCCAGCAGCTTGGGGGCCCTCTGGGAGCAGTACTTC. Its protein product is CASSLGALWEQYF.

This clonotype turned up a few times. The gene calls are TRBV27 and TRBJ2-2; 8 bases map to TRBD1. The CDR3 extends over 15 amino acids. Germline V gene data show CDR1 as MNHEY and CDR2 as SMNVEV (reference sequence). The V and J ends lost 5 bases and 6 bases, in that order; junction bases with no gene match: 8. CDR3 nucleotide sequence: TGTGCCAGCAGTACAGTCAGGGGGCTTTCCGGGGAGCTGTTTTTT. This encodes CASSTVRGLSGELFF.

This clonotype occurred a few times. The chain recombines TRBV20-1 with TRBJ2-5, with D maybe TRBD1 (6 bases). The germline V gene encodes CDR1 DFQATT and CDR2 SNEGSKA (reference sequence). Trimming took 5 bases from V and 5 from J, leaving 12 bases between them. This CDR3 has 12 amino acids. CDR3 in amino acids: CSAGPGEETQYF. The CDR3 DNA follows: TGCAGTGCTGGGCCAGGGGAGGAGACCCAGTACTTC.

This clonotype was seen more than once but under ten times. The gene calls are TRBV20-1 and TRBJ2-2, with 12 bases identical to TRBD1. V lost 7 bases to trimming and J lost 6 bases; unmatched junction nucleotides: 6. The CDR3 extends over 14 amino acids. Germline V gives CDR1 DFQATT, CDR2 SNEGSKA (reference sequence). CDR3 residues: CSVPGQGAPGELFF. The CDR3 region has the DNA TGCAGTGTCCCGGGACAGGGGGCTCCCGGGGAGCTGTTTTTT.

This chain joins TRBV19 and TRBJ2-5; D may be TRBD2 (6 bases). V lost 3 bases, J lost 4 bases, and 9 bases lay in between. The CDR3 runs 13 residues. Germline lookup yields CDR1 LNHDA and CDR2 SQIVND (reference sequence). In nucleotides, the CDR3 is TGTGCCAGTAGTATTCATAGCGGAGAGACCCAGTACTTC. Its protein product is CASSIHSGETQYF.

This chain joins TRBV10-2 and TRBJ2-5, with D perhaps TRBD1 (7 bases). CDR1 WSHSY and CDR2 SAAADI come from the germline V gene. The CDR3 is 16 residues long. V lost 3 bases and J 4 bases, leaving 18 bases between the germline ends. CDR3 in DNA: TGCGCCAGCAGTGACCCGACAGGGTTGGGAGGAGAGACCCAGTACTTC. This translates into CASSDPTGLGGETQYF.

Ten or more counts support this clonotype. V usage is TRBV11-2 and J usage is TRBJ2-5; 7 bases fit TRBD2. V was clipped by 5 bases and J by 5 bases; unmatched bases: 8. Germline CDR1 is SGHAT and CDR2 is FQNNGV. The length of the CDR3 is 14 residues. The DNA for the CDR3 is TGTGCCAGCAGCGCAGCGGGAAACGGGGAGACCCAGTACTTC. Translation: CASSAAGNGETQYF.

This clonotype has at least ten counts. The rearrangement links TRBV28 to TRBJ1-4; no clear D. Deletions cut 8 bases from V and 5 bases from J, with 12 bases between. The CDR3 runs to 13 residues. Germline values: CDR1 MDHEN, CDR2 SYDVKM. In DNA form, the CDR3 reads TGTGCCAGCGAGGGATCCGGAAATGAAAAACTGTTTTTT. Protein: CASEGSGNEKLFF.

This chain uses TRBV2 with TRBJ2-2; 13 bases are shared with TRBD2. Unmatched junction bases numbered 10, after V lost 5 bases and J lost 7 bases. Looked up from germline, CDR1 is SNHLY and CDR2 is FYNNEI. The CDR3 covers 17 residues. CDR3: CASSKGLAGEGVGELFF. CDR3 nucleotide sequence: TGTGCCAGCAGTAAAGGACTAGCGGGAGAGGGTGTCGGGGAGCTGTTTTTT. The complete variable domain, with remaining parts taken from reference TRBV2 and TRBJ2-2, reads EPEVTQTPSHQVTQMGQEVILRCVPISNHLYFYWYRQILGQKVEFLVSFYNNEISEKSEIFDDQFSVERPDGSNFTLKIRSTKLEDSAMYFCASSKGLAGEGVGELFFGEGSRLTVL.

This clonotype has a count of ten or more. Here the CDR3 reads CASSAAADGETQYF. The CDR3 DNA is TGTGCCAGCAGCGCGGCGGCCGACGGGGAGACCCAGTACTTC. The J gene is TRBJ2-5, the V gene TRBV9; D is undetermined. The CDR3 is 14 amino acids. V was pared by 3 bases and J by 5 bases, with 14 bases between. Germline V lookup: CDR1 SGDLS, CDR2 YYNGEE.

V is TRBV27 and J is TRBJ2-5; weak D call: TRBD2 (5 bases). V was trimmed by 4 bases and J by 2 bases, leaving 17 bases between them. CDR3 size: 16 residues. Germline loops: CDR1 MNHEY, CDR2 SMNVEV (reference sequence). The CDR3 here is CASSSTRRGLQETQYF. The CDR3 coding sequence is TGTGCCAGCAGTTCGACCCGACGGGGATTGCAAGAGACCCAGTACTTC.

This clonotype showed up many times. The chain has TRBV6-5 and TRBJ1-6; the D is unclear. Germline values: CDR1 MNHEY, CDR2 SVGAGI. Trimming took off 2 bases at V and 9 bases at J, with 11 bases between the two ends. This CDR3 region has 14 residues. The CDR3 sequence: CASSYAGLGSPLHF. As DNA, the CDR3 is TGTGCCAGCAGTTACGCCGGGTTGGGTTCACCCCTCCACTTT.

This chain's CDR3 is CSVPKDKAGPEAFF. CDR3 bases: TGCAGCGTTCCCAAGGACAAAGCGGGCCCTGAAGCTTTCTTT. V is TRBV29-1 and J is TRBJ1-1, with D possibly TRBD1 on 5 matching bases. Germline V lookup: CDR1 SQVTM, CDR2 ANQGSEA. V was clipped by 5 bases and J by 6 bases, with 19 bases between them. CDR3 length: 14 amino acids.

This clonotype was seen a few times. The rearrangement joins TRBV30 to TRBJ2-2; 11 nucleotides agree with TRBD1. The length of the CDR3 is 14 residues. Germline lookup yields CDR1 GTSNPN and CDR2 SVGIG (reference sequence). Trimming at V came to 7 bases and at J to 4 bases, leaving 5 bases not matched to a gene. CDR3 in amino acids: CASHGTGGTGELFF. In nucleotides, the CDR3 is TGTGCCTCCCACGGGACAGGGGGCACCGGGGAGCTGTTTTTT.

This clonotype was recorded many times. The junction and the germline gene differ at one end; a read error may be behind it. The chain has TRBV5-1 and TRBJ2-7; tentatively, D is TRBD1 (5 bases). The CDR3 covers 12 residues. Germline V gene sequence: CDR1 SGHRS, CDR2 YFSETQ. The CDR3, as DNA: TGTGCCAGCAGCCCGGACAACTACGAGCAGTACTTC. This encodes CASSPDNYEQYF.

The CDR3 here is CASSLATGGEKLFF. CDR3 bases: TGCGCCAGCAGCCTTGCCACAGGTGGTGAAAAACTGTTTTTT. V gene TRBV5-1 combines with J gene TRBJ1-4, with D tentatively TRBD1 (5 bases). CDR3 length: 14 residues. V lost 4 bases, J lost 7 bases, and 14 bases lay in between. Germline CDR1 is SGHRS and CDR2 is YFSETQ. The whole variable domain, filled in from reference TRBV5-1 and TRBJ1-4, reads KAGVTQTPRYLIKTRGQQVTLSCSPISGHRSVSWYQQTPGQGLQFLFEYFSETQRNKGNFPGRFSGRQFSNSRSEMNVSTLELGDSALYLCASSLATGGEKLFFGSGTQLSVL.

In its sample, this clonotype was seen many times. The V gene is TRBV20-1, the J gene TRBJ1-2; D is ambiguous. Germline V CDR1 and CDR2: DFQATT, SNEGSKA (reference sequence). V shed 3 bases and J shed 8 bases, with 13 bases lying between them. This CDR3 is 12 amino acids long. DNA of the CDR3: TGCAGTGCTAGTCCCCAGCACGTAGGCTACACCTTC. It yields the protein CSASPQHVGYTF.

V and J are TRBV11-1 and TRBJ2-1; tentatively, D is TRBD2 (5 bases). The V and J ends lost 5 bases and 0 bases respectively, with 14 bases between them. The CDR3 is made up of 16 amino acids. In germline, CDR1 is SGHAT, CDR2 FQDESV (reference sequence). The CDR3 is CASSPRAVSSYNEQFF. As DNA, the CDR3 is TGTGCCAGCAGCCCAAGAGCGGTTAGCTCCTACAATGAGCAGTTCTTC.

Only a few counts were recorded for this clonotype. CDR3 coding DNA: TGTGCCAGCAGGGACGGCGGATCTGGAAACACCATATATTTT. Residues: CASRDGGSGNTIYF. V is TRBV27 and J is TRBJ1-3; D remains unclear. Per the germline V gene, CDR1 is MNHEY and CDR2 is SMNVEV (reference sequence). Trimming left V 6 bases short and J 1 base short, with 10 bases between. The CDR3 totals 14 residues.